One and the same sample provided the 20 T cell receptor beta chains below, sequenced in a study of blood T cell repertoires in COVID-19. Generated by immunoSEQ multiplex PCR, the TCRdb table keeps only in-frame clones and is missing some. The sample holds fewer than 500,000 clones; around 87% are singletons and the top ten take approximately 1.3%. The source material was PBMCs or T cells enriched from blood (not recorded which). The receptors originated from a young man who had recovered from COVID-19.

This clone was seen a single time. V gene TRBV5-4 combines with J gene TRBJ2-2; the D gene is possibly TRBD2 (6 bases). The CDR3 has 14 residues. Germline lookup yields CDR1 SGHNT and CDR2 YYREEE (reference sequence). Trimming removed 4 bases at V and 6 bases at J, with 13 bases between. The CDR3 is CASSLGSGAGELFF. The CDR3 region has the DNA TGTGCCAGCAGCCTGGGGTCGGGGGCCGGGGAGCTGTTTTTT.

This sequence joins TRBV15 and TRBJ1-5; possibly TRBD1 for D (6 bases). V lost 2 bases to trimming and J lost 3 bases, with 11 bases between them. The germline V gene encodes CDR1 LNHNV and CDR2 YYDKDF (reference sequence). The CDR3 runs to 15 residues. The CDR3 DNA reads as TGTGCCACCAGCAGATACCGGGACAACAATCAGCCCCAGCATTTT. This gives the protein CATSRYRDNNQPQHF. Complete variable domain (other parts from reference TRBV15 and TRBJ1-5): DAMVIQNPRYQVTQFGKPVTLSCSQTLNHNVMYWYQQKSSQAPKLLFHYYDKDFNNEADTPDNFQSRRPNTSFCFLDIRSPGLGDTAMYLCATSRYRDNNQPQHFGDGTRLSIL.

The V gene is TRBV19, the J gene TRBJ2-1; a possible D gene is TRBD2 (6 bases). Germline V gives CDR1 LNHDA, CDR2 SQIVND (reference sequence). The V and J ends lost 5 bases and 6 bases respectively, with 20 bases between them. The CDR3 extends over 16 amino acids. CDR3 amino acids: CASSGTPPGSSNEQFF. The DNA for the CDR3 is TGTGCCAGTAGTGGGACTCCCCCAGGGTCGTCCAATGAGCAGTTCTTC. Full variable domain (rest looked up from reference TRBV19 and TRBJ2-1): DGGITQSPKYLFRKEGQNVTLSCEQNLNHDAMYWYRQDPGQGLRLIYYSQIVNDFQKGDIAEGYSVSREKKESFPLTVTSAQKNPTAFYLCASSGTPPGSSNEQFFGPGTRLTVL.

The chain uses TRBV7-8 and TRBJ1-2; 7 nucleotides agree with TRBD1. The CDR3 loop spans 13 amino acids. Trimming at V came to 5 bases and at J to 9 bases, leaving 9 bases not matched to a gene. Germline V CDR1 and CDR2: SGHVS, FQNEAQ. The CDR3 DNA reads as TGTGCCAGCAGCAACGGACAGGCCGCAAGCTACACCTTC. As protein: CASSNGQAASYTF.

This rearrangement joins TRBV7-9 to TRBJ1-6; TRBD1 matches at 9 bases. J lost 4 bases, V lost 3 bases, and 4 bases had no gene match. The CDR3 has 16 amino acids. Germline V CDR1 and CDR2: SEHNR, FQNEAQ (reference sequence). The CDR3 spells CASSFRGQGYNSPLHF. Written as DNA, the CDR3 is TGTGCCAGCAGCTTCAGGGGACAGGGATATAATTCACCCCTCCACTTT.

The V gene is TRBV6-5, the J gene TRBJ1-1, with TRBD1 matching over 7 bases. The germline V gene encodes CDR1 MNHEY and CDR2 SVGAGI. CDR3 size: 13 residues. V lost 6 bases to trimming and J lost 3 bases; unmatched junction nucleotides: 4. The DNA for the CDR3 is TGTGCCAGCAGAAACAGGGGATACACTGAAGCTTTCTTT. It yields the protein CASRNRGYTEAFF.

The V gene is TRBV7-2, the J gene TRBJ2-1; possible D gene TRBD2, 6 bases. CDR1 and CDR2 (germline): SGHTA, FQGNSA. CDR3 length equals 14 residues. Trimming shortened V by 0 bases and J by 7 bases, and 10 bases separated the two germline ends. Written as DNA, the CDR3 is TGTGCCAGCAGCTTAGCGGGGGGTTGGAATGAGCAGTTCTTC. Protein product: CASSLAGGWNEQFF.

The chain is built from TRBV4-1 and TRBJ1-1, with D uncertain. Looked up from germline, CDR1 is MGHRA and CDR2 is YSYEKL. V shed 2 bases and J shed 1 base, with 11 bases lying between them. The CDR3 is 15 amino acids. The CDR3 region has the DNA TGCGCCAGCAGCCAACCCTCGGGGAGGAACACTGAAGCTTTCTTT. Translating gives CASSQPSGRNTEAFF.

The V call is TRBV28, the J call TRBJ2-3; 10 bases map to TRBD2. Germline loops: CDR1 MDHEN, CDR2 SYDVKM. This CDR3 is built from 16 residues. V dropped 8 bases and J dropped 3; count of bases not matched to a gene: 11. The DNA of the CDR3 is TGTGCCAGCCAGGCATGGGGACTAGCGTTTACAGATACGCAGTATTTT. Protein sequence: CASQAWGLAFTDTQYF.

The chain uses TRBV6-5 and TRBJ1-1; D is unclear. Trimming removed 4 bases at V and 1 base at J, with 7 bases between. Germline V gene lookup returns CDR1 MNHEY and CDR2 SVGAGI. CDR3 length: 13 amino acids. The CDR3 is CASSSAGNTEAFF. The CDR3 coding sequence is TGTGCCAGCAGTTCCGCGGGGAACACTGAAGCTTTCTTT.

This clone appeared a few times. The chain has TRBV10-3 and TRBJ2-2, with 11 bases identical to TRBD2. This CDR3 has 20 residues. J lost 2 bases, V lost 3 bases, and 14 bases had no gene match. Looked up from germline, CDR1 is ENHRY and CDR2 is SYGVKD. The CDR3 sequence is CAISDTARVAGGRNTGELFF. In nucleotides, the CDR3 is TGTGCCATCAGTGACACGGCCAGGGTAGCGGGGGGGCGAAACACCGGGGAGCTGTTTTTT.

V gene TRBV7-9 combines with J gene TRBJ2-5, with a tentative D call TRBD2 (7 bases). V was cut by 1 base and J by 5 bases, with 17 bases left in between. The CDR3 has 16 amino acids. The germline V gene has CDR1 SEHNR and CDR2 FQNEAQ (reference sequence). The CDR3 protein is CASSLESRGAGETQYF. CDR3 sequence (DNA): TGTGCCAGCAGCTTAGAATCCCGGGGGGCGGGGGAGACCCAGTACTTC.

The chain has TRBV7-9 and TRBJ2-7, with D maybe TRBD1 (5 bases). Trimming shortened V by 1 base and J by 7 bases, and 17 bases separated the two germline ends. This CDR3 spans 15 amino acids. CDR1 and CDR2 (germline): SEHNR, FQNEAQ (reference sequence). The CDR3 coding sequence is TGTGCCAGCAGCTTAGGACCGGAGCGCAACAGGGAGCAGTACTTC. Translating gives CASSLGPERNREQYF.

V gene TRBV10-3 combines with J gene TRBJ1-5; perhaps TRBD1 as D (6 bases). Germline V gene lookup returns CDR1 ENHRY and CDR2 SYGVKD. V lost 7 bases and J 4 bases, leaving 11 bases between the germline ends. The CDR3 is 13 amino acids. CDR3 coding DNA: TGTGCCATCACCAGACAGGTGAATCAGCCCCAGCATTTT. The encoded protein is CAITRQVNQPQHF.

The chain employs TRBV18 and TRBJ2-2; 9 nucleotides line up with TRBD1. V shed 4 bases and J 0 bases; nucleotides not matched to a gene: 3. This CDR3 is built from 16 residues. CDR1 and CDR2 (germline): KGHSH, LQKENI. The CDR3 sequence: CASSLGTGSNTGELFF. The CDR3 coding sequence is TGTGCCAGCTCACTGGGGACAGGGTCGAACACCGGGGAGCTGTTTTTT.

The chain links TRBV10-3 to TRBJ1-1; TRBD1 aligns across 8 bases. Germline V gene sequence: CDR1 ENHRY, CDR2 SYGVKD. This CDR3 is 11 amino acids long. The junction had 3 bases not matched to a gene; V was cut back by 4 bases and J by 11 bases. The chain's CDR3 is CAISGDRKAFF. The CDR3 DNA reads TGTGCCATCAGTGGGGACAGGAAGGCTTTCTTT.

This chain joins TRBV10-3 and TRBJ1-5, with TRBD1 matching over 8 bases. J was trimmed by 3 bases and V by 2 bases; bases with no gene match: 3. In germline, CDR1 is ENHRY, CDR2 SYGVKD. The CDR3 runs 15 residues. The CDR3 loop is CAISEGTGPNQPQHF. The CDR3 coding sequence is TGTGCCATCAGTGAGGGGACAGGCCCCAATCAGCCCCAGCATTTT.

In this sample, this clone turned up once. This chain connects TRBV27 to TRBJ2-3; 10 nucleotides agree with TRBD2. V gave up 5 bases and J gave up 6 bases; unmatched junction bases: 11. Germline loops: CDR1 MNHEY, CDR2 SMNVEV (reference sequence). The CDR3 has 16 residues. The CDR3 DNA is TGTGCCAGCAGTCCCCAGCGGGGGGGGCGGATGGATACGCAGTATTTT. Protein sequence: CASSPQRGGRMDTQYF.

The J gene is TRBJ2-7, the V gene TRBV19; tentatively, D is TRBD1 (6 bases). V dropped 5 bases and J dropped 6 bases, with 14 bases sitting between them. Per germline, CDR1 LNHDA and CDR2 SQIVND (reference sequence). CDR3 size: 13 residues. The CDR3 is CASSDLTGSEQYF. Written as DNA, the CDR3 is TGTGCCAGTAGTGATCTTACAGGGTCCGAGCAGTACTTC.

The chain recombines TRBV5-1 with TRBJ1-1; TRBD1 matches 7 bases. After removal of 2 bases from V and 2 bases from J, the junction contained 3 bases not matched to a gene. Germline-derived CDR1 and CDR2 are SGHRS and YFSETQ. CDR3 length: 14 amino acids. CDR3 DNA sequence: TGCGCCAGCAGCTTCGGGACAGCCAACACTGAAGCTTTCTTT. Translated, it gives CASSFGTANTEAFF.